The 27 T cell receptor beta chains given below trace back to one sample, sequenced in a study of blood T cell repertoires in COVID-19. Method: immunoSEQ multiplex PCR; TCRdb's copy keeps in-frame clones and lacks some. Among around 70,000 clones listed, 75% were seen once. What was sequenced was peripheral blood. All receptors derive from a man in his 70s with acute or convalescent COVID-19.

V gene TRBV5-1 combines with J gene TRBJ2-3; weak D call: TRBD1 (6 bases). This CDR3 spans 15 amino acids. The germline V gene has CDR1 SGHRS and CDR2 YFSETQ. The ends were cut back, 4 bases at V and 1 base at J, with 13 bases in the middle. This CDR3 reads CASSPTGGGTDTQYF. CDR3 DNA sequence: TGCGCCAGCAGCCCGACAGGTGGGGGCACAGATACGCAGTATTTT.

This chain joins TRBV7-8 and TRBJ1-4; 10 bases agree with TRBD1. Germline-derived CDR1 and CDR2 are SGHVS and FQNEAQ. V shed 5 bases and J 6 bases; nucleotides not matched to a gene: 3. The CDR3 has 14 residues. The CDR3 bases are TGTGCCAGCAGCGCGGGACAGGGGTATGAAAAACTGTTTTTT. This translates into CASSAGQGYEKLFF.

The CDR3 spells CATSKGQGHTEAFF. The CDR3 DNA reads TGTGCCACCAGTAAGGGACAGGGCCACACTGAAGCTTTCTTT. The chain links TRBV24-1 to TRBJ1-1; 9 nucleotides agree with TRBD1. Trimming removed 6 bases from V and 3 bases from J; junction bases left unmatched: 4. The CDR3 has 14 residues. CDR1 and CDR2 from the germline V gene are KGHDR and SFDVKD.

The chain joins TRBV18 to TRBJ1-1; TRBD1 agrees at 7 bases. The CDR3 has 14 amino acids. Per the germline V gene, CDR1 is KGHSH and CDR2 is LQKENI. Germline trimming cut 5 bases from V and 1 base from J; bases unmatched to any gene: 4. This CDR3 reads CASSVGQQNTEAFF. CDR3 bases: TGTGCCAGCTCAGTGGGACAGCAGAACACTGAAGCTTTCTTT.

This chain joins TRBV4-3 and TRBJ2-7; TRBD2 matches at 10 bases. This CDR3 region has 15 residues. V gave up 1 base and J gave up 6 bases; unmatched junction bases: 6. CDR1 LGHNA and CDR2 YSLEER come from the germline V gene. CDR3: CASSQVTSGMGEQYF. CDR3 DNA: TGCGCCAGCAGCCAAGTTACTAGCGGGATGGGCGAGCAGTACTTC.

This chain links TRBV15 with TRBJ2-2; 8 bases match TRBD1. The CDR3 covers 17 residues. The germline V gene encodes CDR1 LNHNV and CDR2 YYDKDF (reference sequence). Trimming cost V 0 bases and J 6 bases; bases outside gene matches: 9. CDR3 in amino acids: CATSRDGGRGLAGELFF. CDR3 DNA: TGTGCCACCAGCAGAGATGGTGGCAGGGGGCTTGCCGGGGAGCTGTTTTTT. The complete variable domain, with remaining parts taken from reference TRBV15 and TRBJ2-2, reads DAMVIQNPRYQVTQFGKPVTLSCSQTLNHNVMYWYQQKSSQAPKLLFHYYDKDFNNEADTPDNFQSRRPNTSFCFLDIRSPGLGDTAMYLCATSRDGGRGLAGELFFGEGSRLTVL.

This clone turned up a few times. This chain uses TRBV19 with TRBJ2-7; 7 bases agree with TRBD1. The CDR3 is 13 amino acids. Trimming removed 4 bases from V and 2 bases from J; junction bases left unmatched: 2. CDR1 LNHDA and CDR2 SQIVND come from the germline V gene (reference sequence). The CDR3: CASSKTGTYEQYF. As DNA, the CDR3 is TGTGCCAGTAGTAAGACAGGGACCTACGAGCAGTACTTC. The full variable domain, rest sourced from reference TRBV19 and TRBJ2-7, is DGGITQSPKYLFRKEGQNVTLSCEQNLNHDAMYWYRQDPGQGLRLIYYSQIVNDFQKGDIAEGYSVSREKKESFPLTVTSAQKNPTAFYLCASSKTGTYEQYFGPGTRLTVT.

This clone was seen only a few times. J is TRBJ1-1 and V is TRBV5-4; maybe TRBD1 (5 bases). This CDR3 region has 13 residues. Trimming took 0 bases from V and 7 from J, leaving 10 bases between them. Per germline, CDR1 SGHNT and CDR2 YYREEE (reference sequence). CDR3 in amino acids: CASSLAGRGEAFF. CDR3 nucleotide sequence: TGTGCCAGCAGCTTGGCCGGGAGGGGTGAAGCTTTCTTT.

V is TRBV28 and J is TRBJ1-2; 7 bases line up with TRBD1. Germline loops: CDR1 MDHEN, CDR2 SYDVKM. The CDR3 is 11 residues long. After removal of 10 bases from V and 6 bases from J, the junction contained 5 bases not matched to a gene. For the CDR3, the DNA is TGTGCCACCATACAGGGGAATGGCTACACCTTC. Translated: CATIQGNGYTF.

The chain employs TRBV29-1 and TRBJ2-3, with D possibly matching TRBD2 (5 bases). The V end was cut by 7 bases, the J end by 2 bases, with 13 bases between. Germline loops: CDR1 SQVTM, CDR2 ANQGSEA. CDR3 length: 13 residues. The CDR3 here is CSAEGTFTDTQYF. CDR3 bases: TGCAGCGCCGAGGGCACATTCACAGATACGCAGTATTTT.

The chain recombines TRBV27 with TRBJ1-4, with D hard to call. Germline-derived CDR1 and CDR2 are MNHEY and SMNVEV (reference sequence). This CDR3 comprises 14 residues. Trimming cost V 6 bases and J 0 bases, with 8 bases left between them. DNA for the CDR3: TGTGCCAGCAGGGGGAGTGCAACTAATGAAAAACTGTTTTTT. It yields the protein CASRGSATNEKLFF.

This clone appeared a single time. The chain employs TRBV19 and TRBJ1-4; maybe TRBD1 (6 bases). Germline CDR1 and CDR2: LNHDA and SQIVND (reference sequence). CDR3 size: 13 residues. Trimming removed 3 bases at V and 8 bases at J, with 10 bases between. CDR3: CASSIGGYEKLFF. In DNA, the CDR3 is TGTGCCAGTAGTATTGGGGGCTACGAAAAACTGTTTTTT.

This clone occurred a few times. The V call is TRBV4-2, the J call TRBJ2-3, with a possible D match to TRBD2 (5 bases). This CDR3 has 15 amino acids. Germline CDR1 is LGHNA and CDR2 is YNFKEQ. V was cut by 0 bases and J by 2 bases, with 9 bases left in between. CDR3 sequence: CASSQDSSPTDTQYF. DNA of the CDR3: TGTGCCAGCAGCCAAGATTCTAGCCCCACAGATACGCAGTATTTT.

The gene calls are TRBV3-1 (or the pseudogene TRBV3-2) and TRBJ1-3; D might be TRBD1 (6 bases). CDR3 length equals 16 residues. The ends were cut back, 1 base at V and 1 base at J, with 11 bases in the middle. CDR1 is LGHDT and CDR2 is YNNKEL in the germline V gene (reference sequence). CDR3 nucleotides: TGTGCCAGCAGCCAAGGGGGAGGGACATCTGGAAACACCATATATTTT. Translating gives CASSQGGGTSGNTIYF.

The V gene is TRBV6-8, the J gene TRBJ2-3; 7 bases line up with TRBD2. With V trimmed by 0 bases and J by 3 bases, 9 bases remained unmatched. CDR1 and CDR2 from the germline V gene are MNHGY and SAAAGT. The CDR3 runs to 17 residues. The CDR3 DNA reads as TGTGCCAGCAGTTACTCGACTAGCTCCTCCTCGACAGATACGCAGTATTTT. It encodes CASSYSTSSSSTDTQYF.

The DNA of the CDR3 is TGCGCCAGCAGCTTAGAGCCCCGACAGGGCTTGGGCTATGGCTACACCTTC. Translated: CASSLEPRQGLGYGYTF. The chain combines TRBV5-1 with TRBJ1-2; 7 bases align to TRBD1. V trimming: 2 bases; J trimming: 4 bases; junction bases outside the gene matches: 14. The CDR3 covers 17 residues. Germline V CDR1 and CDR2: SGHRS, YFSETQ.

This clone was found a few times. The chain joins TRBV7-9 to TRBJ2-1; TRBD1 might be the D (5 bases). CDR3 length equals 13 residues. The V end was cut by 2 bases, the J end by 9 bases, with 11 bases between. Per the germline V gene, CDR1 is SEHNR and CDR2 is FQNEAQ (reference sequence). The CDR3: CASSLLDKIEQFF. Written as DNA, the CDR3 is TGTGCCAGCAGCTTATTGGACAAAATTGAGCAGTTCTTC.

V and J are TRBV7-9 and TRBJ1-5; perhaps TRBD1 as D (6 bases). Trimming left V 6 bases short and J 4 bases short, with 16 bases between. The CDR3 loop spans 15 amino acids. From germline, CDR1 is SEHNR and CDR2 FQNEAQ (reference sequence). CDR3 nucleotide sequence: TGTGCCAGCAGACAAGGGGGAAGGGGAAATCAGCCCCAGCATTTT. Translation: CASRQGGRGNQPQHF.

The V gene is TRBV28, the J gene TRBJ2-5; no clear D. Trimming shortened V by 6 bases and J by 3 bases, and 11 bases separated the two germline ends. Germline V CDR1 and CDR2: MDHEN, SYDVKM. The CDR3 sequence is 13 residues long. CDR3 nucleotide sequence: TGTGCCAGCAGCATTAGATTCGAAGAGACCCAGTACTTC. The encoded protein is CASSIRFEETQYF. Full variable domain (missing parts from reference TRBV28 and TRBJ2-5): DVKVTQSSRYLVKRTGEKVFLECVQDMDHENMFWYRQDPGLGLRLIYFSYDVKMKEKGDIPEGYSVSREKKERFSLILESASTNQTSMYLCASSIRFEETQYFGPGTRLLVL.

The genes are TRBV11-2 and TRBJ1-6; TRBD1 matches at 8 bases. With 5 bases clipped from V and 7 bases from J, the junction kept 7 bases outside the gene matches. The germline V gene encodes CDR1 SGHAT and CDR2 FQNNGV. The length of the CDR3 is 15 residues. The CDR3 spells CASSLVGQANSPLHF. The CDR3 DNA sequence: TGTGCCAGCAGCCTAGTGGGACAGGCCAATTCACCCCTCCACTTT.

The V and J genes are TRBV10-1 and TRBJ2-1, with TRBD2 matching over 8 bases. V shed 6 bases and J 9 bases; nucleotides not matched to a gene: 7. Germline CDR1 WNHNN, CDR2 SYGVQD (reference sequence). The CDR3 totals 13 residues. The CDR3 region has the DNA TGCGCCAGCAGCCTATCGGGAGGGCTTGAGCAGTTCTTC. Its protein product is CASSLSGGLEQFF.

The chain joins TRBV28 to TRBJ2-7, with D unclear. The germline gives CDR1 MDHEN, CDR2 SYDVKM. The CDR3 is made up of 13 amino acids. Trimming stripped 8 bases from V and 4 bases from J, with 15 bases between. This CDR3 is CASSISLIYEQYF. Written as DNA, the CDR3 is TGTGCCAGCTCTATTTCCCTCATATACGAGCAGTACTTC.

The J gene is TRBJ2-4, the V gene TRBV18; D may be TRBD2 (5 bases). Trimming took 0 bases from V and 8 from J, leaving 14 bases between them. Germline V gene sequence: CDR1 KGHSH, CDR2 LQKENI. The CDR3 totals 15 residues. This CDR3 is CASSPPSVGGYIQYF. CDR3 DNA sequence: TGTGCCAGCTCACCACCCAGTGTGGGCGGGTACATTCAGTACTTC.

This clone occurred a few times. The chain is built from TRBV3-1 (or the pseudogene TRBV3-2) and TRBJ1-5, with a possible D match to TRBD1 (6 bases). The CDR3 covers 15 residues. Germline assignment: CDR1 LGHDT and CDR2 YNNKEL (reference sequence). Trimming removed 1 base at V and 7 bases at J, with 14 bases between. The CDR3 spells CASSQGVGGQQPQHF. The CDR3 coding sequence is TGTGCCAGCAGCCAAGGAGTCGGGGGGCAGCAGCCCCAGCATTTT.

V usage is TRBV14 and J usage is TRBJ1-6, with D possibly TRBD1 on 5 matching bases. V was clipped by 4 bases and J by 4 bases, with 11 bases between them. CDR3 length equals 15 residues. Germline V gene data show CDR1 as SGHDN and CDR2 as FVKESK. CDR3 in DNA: TGTGCCAGCAGCCGTGGGGCGCCATATAATTCACCCCTCCACTTT. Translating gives CASSRGAPYNSPLHF.

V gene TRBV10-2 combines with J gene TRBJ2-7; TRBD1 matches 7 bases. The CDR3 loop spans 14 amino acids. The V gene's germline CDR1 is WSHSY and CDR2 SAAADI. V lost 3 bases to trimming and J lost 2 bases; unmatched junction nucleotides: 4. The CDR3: CASSDLGTAYEQYF. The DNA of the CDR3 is TGCGCCAGCAGTGACTTAGGGACAGCCTACGAGCAGTACTTC.

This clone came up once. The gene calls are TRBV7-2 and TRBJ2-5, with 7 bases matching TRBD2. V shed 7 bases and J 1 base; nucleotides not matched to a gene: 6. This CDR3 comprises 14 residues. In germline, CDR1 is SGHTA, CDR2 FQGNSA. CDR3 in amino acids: CASTPPGGQETQYF. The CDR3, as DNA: TGTGCCAGCACCCCCCCGGGAGGCCAAGAGACCCAGTACTTC.